This TCR beta chain was identified in a study of shared clonotypes between healthy human individuals. The study's findings and limits: Compared with memory subsets, naive subsets generally had larger estimated richness. Relative to clonotypes present in all four donors, those not shared had lower generation probabilities. A handful of donors showed sharing of approximately 5% of naive CD4 clonotypes.

Each subset's genomic DNA was split evenly across several immunoSEQ plates. The protocol was immunoSEQ multiplex PCR, while the TCRdb copy is restricted to in-frame clones and leaves out a portion. The repertoire holds about 2 million clones, with about 95% as singletons. Worth noting for this clone: As yet, its antigen is unknown.

The J segment lost 7 bases and the V segment lost 7 bases, leaving 8 bases of the junction unmatched. The CDR3 length is 14 residues. CDR1 and CDR2 from the germline V gene are SQVTM and ANQGSEA. CD45RO-negative, CCR7-positively selected cells formed the naive CD8 fraction, excluding terminally differentiated effector memory CD45RA+ cells. The sequenced sample consisted of naive CD8+ T cells sorted from blood. The V call is TRBV29-1, the J call TRBJ2-2, with 11 bases matching TRBD1. The sequence derives from a man younger than 35 in good health. CDR3 nucleotide sequence: TGCAGCGCCACTGGACAGGGGGCGATCGGGGAGCTGTTTTTT. It yields the protein CSATGQGAIGELFF.